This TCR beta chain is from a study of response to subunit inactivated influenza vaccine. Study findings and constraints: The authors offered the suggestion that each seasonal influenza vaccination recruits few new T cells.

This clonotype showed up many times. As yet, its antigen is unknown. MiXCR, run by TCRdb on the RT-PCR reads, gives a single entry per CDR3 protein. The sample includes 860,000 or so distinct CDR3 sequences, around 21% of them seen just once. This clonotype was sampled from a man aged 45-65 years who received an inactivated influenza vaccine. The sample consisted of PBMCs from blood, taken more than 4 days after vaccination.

CDR3 protein: CSARDFFQGNTEAFF. In nucleotides, the CDR3 is TGCAGTGCTAGAGATTTTTTCCAGGGGAACACTGAAGCTTTCTTT. The chain is built from TRBV20-1 and TRBJ1-1, with D tentatively TRBD1 (5 bases). The CDR3 runs 15 residues. Germline V gene data show CDR1 as DFQATT and CDR2 as SNEGSKA (reference sequence). Trimming pared 0 bases from V and 1 base from J, leaving 12 bases between.